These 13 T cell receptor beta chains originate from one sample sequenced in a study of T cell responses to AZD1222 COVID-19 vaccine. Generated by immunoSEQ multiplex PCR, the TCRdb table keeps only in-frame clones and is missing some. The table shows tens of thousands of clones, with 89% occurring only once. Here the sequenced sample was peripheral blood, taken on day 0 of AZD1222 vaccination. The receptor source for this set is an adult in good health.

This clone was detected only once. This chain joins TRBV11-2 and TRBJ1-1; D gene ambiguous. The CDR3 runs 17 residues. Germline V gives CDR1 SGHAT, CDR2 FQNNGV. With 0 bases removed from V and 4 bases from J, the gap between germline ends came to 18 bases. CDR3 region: CASSLDRLGAKGTEAFF. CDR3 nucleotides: TGTGCCAGCAGCTTAGATCGGTTGGGAGCCAAGGGCACTGAAGCTTTCTTT. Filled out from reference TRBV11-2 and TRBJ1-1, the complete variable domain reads EAGVAQSPRYKIIEKRQSVAFWCNPISGHATLYWYQQILGQGPKLLIQFQNNGVVDDSQLPKDRFSAERLKGVDSTLKIQPAKLEDSAVYLCASSLDRLGAKGTEAFFGQGTRLTVV.

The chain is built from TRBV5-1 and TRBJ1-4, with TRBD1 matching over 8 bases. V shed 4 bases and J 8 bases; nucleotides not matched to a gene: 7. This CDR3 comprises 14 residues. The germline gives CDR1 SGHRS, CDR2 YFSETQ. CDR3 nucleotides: TGCGCCAGCAGCCCCGGACAGGGAAACGAAAAACTGTTTTTT. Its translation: CASSPGQGNEKLFF. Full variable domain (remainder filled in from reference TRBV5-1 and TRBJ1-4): KAGVTQTPRYLIKTRGQQVTLSCSPISGHRSVSWYQQTPGQGLQFLFEYFSETQRNKGNFPGRFSGRQFSNSRSEMNVSTLELGDSALYLCASSPGQGNEKLFFGSGTQLSVL.

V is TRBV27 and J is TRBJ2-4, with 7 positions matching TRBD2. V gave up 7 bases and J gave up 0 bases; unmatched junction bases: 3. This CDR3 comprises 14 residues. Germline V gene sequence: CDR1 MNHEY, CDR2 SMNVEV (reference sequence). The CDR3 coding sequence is TGTGCCAGCAAAGCTAGCGGAGCCAAAAACATTCAGTACTTC. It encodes CASKASGAKNIQYF.

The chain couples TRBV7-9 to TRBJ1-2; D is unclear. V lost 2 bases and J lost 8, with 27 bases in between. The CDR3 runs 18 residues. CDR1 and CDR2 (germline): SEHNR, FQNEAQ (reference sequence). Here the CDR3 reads CASSLHPSGMGRTEGYTF. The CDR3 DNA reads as TGTGCCAGCAGCTTACACCCTTCGGGGATGGGGAGAACGGAAGGCTACACCTTC.

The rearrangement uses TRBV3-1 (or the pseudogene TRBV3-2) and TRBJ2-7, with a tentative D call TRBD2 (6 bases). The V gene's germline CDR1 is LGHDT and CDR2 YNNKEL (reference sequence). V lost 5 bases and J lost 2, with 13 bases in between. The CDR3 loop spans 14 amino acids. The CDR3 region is CASSRLSGAYEQYF. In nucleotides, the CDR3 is TGTGCCAGCAGCAGACTATCGGGAGCCTACGAGCAGTACTTC.

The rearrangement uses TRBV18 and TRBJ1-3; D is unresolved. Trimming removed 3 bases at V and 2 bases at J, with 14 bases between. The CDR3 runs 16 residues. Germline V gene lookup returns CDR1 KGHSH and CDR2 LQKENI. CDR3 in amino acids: CASSPSGSGTGNTIYF. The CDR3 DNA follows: TGTGCCAGCTCACCCTCAGGCTCTGGGACTGGAAACACCATATATTTT.

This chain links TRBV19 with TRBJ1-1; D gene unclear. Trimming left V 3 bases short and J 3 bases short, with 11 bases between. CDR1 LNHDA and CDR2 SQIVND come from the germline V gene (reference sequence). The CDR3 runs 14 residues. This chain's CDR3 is CASSIVFGDTEAFF. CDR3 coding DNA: TGTGCCAGTAGTATCGTATTTGGGGACACTGAAGCTTTCTTT.

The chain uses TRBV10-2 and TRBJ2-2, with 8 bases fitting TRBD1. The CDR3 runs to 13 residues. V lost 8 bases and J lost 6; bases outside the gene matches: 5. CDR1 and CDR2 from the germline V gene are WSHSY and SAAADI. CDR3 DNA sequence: TGCGCCAGCCACGACAGGGGCGCCGGGGAGCTGTTTTTT. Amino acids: CASHDRGAGELFF.

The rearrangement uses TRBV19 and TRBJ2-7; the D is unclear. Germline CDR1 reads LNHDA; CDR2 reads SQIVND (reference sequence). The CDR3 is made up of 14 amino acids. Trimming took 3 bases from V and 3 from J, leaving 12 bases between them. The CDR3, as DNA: TGTGCCAGTAGTATTAGGGAAGAGAACTACGAGCAGTACTTC. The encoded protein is CASSIREENYEQYF.

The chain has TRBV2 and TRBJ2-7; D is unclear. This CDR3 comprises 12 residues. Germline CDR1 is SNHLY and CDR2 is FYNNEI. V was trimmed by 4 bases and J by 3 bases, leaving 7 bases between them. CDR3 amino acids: CASSVQLYEQYF. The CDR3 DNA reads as TGTGCCAGCAGTGTCCAACTCTACGAGCAGTACTTC.

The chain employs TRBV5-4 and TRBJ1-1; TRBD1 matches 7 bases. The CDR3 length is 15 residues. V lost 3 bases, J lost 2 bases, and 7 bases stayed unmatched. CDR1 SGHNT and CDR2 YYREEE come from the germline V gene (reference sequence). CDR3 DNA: TGTGCCAGCAGCTGGAAGGGGGCCGCAAACACTGAAGCTTTCTTT. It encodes CASSWKGAANTEAFF.

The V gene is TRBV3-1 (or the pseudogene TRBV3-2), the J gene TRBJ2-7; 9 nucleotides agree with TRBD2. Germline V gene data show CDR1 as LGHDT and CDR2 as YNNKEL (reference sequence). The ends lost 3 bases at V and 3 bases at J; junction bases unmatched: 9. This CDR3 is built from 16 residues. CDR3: CASSHRAGGLYYEQYF. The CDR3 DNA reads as TGTGCCAGCAGCCACAGGGCGGGGGGGCTATACTACGAGCAGTACTTC.

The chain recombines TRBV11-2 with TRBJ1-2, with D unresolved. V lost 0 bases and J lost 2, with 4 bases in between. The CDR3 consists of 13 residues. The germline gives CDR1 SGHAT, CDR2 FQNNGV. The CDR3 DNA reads TGTGCCAGCAGCTTAGAAGGGAACTATGGCTACACCTTC. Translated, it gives CASSLEGNYGYTF.